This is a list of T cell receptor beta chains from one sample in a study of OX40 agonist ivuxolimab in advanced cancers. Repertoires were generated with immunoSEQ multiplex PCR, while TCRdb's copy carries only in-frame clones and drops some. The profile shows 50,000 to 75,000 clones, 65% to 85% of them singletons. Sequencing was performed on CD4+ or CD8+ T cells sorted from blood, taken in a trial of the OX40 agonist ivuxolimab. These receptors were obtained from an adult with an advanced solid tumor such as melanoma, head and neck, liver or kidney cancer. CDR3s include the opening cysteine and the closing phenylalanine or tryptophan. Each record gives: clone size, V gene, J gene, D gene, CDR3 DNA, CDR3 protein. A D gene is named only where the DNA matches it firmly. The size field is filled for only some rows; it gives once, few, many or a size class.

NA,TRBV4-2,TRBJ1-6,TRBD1,TGTGCCAGCAGCCAGGCCGACAGGGGAAATTCACCCCTCCACTTT,CASSQADRGNSPLHF
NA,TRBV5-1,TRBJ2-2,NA,TGCGCCAGCAGCTTGGAAGGGGCCGCGAACACCGGGGAGCTGTTTTTT,CASSLEGAANTGELFF
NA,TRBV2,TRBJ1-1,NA,TGTGCCAGCAAATACACAACCACTGAAGCTTTCTTT,CASKYTTTEAFF
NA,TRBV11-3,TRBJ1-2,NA,TGTGCCAGCAGTACCGGAAGGTTGAGAAATGGCTACACCTTC,CASSTGRLRNGYTF
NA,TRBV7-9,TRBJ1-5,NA,TGTGCCAGCAGCTTTGGTTCAGGGACTAATCAGCCCCAGCATTTT,CASSFGSGTNQPQHF
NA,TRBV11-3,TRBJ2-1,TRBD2,TGTGCCAGCAACTATAGCGGGAGGGCCGGTGAGCAGTTCTTC,CASNYSGRAGEQFF
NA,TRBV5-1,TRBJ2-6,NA,TGCGCCAGCAGCTTGGTGGCCTCTGGGGCCAACGTCCTGACTTTC,CASSLVASGANVLTF
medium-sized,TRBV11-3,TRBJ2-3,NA,TGTGCCAGCAGCTTAGCGGTAACAGCTGGAGATACGCAGTATTTT,CASSLAVTAGDTQYF
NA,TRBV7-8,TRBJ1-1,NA,TGTGCCAGCAGCTTAGGAGTCAGAGAAGCTTTCTTT,CASSLGVREAFF
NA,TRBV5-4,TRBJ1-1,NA,TGTGCCAGCAGCTCCGAAAACACTGAAGCTTTCTTT,CASSSENTEAFF
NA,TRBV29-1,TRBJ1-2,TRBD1,TGCAGCGTCCGGGACAGCAACTATGGCTACACCTTC,CSVRDSNYGYTF
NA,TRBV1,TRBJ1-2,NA,TGCACCAGCAGCCAAAACCCTACAGGGGGCGCAGTCTACACCTTC,CTSSQNPTGGAVYTF
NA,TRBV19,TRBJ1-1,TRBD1,TGTGCCAGTAGACCAAACACAGGGACAGGGGACACTGAAGCTTTCTTT,CASRPNTGTGDTEAFF
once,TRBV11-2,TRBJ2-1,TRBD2,TGTGCCAGCAGCTCGGGACTAGCGGGTTACAATGAGCAGTTCTTC,CASSSGLAGYNEQFF
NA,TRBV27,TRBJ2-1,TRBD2,TGTGCCAGCACTATAGCGGGAGGCGGGTTGAGTGAGCAGTTCTTC,CASTIAGGGLSEQFF
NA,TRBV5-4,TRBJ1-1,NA,TGTGCCAGCAGCCGAGGACAGTACACTGAAGCTTTCTTT,CASSRGQYTEAFF
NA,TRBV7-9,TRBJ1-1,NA,TGTGCCAGCAGCTTCCTACAGGGTATGAACACTGAAGCTTTCTTT,CASSFLQGMNTEAFF
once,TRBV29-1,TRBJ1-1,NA,TGCAGCGTTGAAGGAGGCAGGACTGAAGCTTTCTTT,CSVEGGRTEAFF
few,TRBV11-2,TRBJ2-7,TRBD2,TGTGCCAGCAGCTGGGGACTAGCGCCGACCTACGAGCAGTACTTC,CASSWGLAPTYEQYF
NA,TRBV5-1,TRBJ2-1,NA,TGCGCCAGCAGCTTAAGGAGCGGTCTAGGGGCGCAGTTCTTC,CASSLRSGLGAQFF
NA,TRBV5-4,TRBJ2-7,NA,TGTGCCAGCAGCCCCGCAAGGGTACGCGGCGAGCAGTACTTC,CASSPARVRGEQYF
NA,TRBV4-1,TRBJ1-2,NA,TGCGCCAGCAGCCAAAACGACAGGACCGGGGGCTACACCTTC,CASSQNDRTGGYTF
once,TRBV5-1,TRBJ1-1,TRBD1,TGCGCCAGCAGCCTGGGACAGGGGTTGAACACTGAAGCTTTCTTT,CASSLGQGLNTEAFF
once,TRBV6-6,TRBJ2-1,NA,TGTGCCAGCAGTTTCCGACAGACGGAGCAGTTCTTC,CASSFRQTEQFF
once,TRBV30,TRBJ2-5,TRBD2,TGTGCCTGGAGTTACCTAGCGGGAGAAGAGACCCAGTACTTC,CAWSYLAGEETQYF
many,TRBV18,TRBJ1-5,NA,TGTGCCAGCTCACAGGTTGGGGGGTTCGGCCAGCCCCAGCATTTT,CASSQVGGFGQPQHF
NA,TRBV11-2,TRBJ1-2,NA,TGTGCCAGCAGCCGCCCCGACGCCCTCGGCTACACCTTC,CASSRPDALGYTF
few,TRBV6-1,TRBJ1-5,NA,TGTGCCAGCAGTGAAGCGCTGAGGGTGCCTCAGCCCCAGCATTTT,CASSEALRVPQPQHF
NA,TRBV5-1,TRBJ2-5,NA,TGCGCCAGCAGCTTGGGGCGGAGGGGAGAGACCCAGTACTTC,CASSLGRRGETQYF
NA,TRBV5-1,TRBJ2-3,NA,TGCGCCAGCAGCCAGGAGTGGGGCCGAAAGAGAGAAAGCACAGATACGCAGTATTTT,CASSQEWGRKRESTDTQYF
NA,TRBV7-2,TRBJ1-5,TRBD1,TGTGCCAGCAGCTCCAGGGGGCGCGATCAGCCCCAGCATTTT,CASSSRGRDQPQHF
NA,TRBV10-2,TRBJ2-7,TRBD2,TGCGCCAGCCGTGGGGCGGGAGCGGGCGAGCAGTACTTC,CASRGAGAGEQYF
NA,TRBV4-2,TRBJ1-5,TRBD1,TGTGCCAGCAGCCAAGACGGGACAGGGGGCTACAATCAGCCCCAGCATTTT,CASSQDGTGGYNQPQHF
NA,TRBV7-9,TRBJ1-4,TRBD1,TGTGCCAGCATATCCGGGACAGTAAATGAAAAACTGTTTTTT,CASISGTVNEKLFF
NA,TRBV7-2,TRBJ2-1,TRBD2,TGTGCCAGCAGCTCGACTAGCGGCGGCCACAATGAGCAGTTCTTC,CASSSTSGGHNEQFF
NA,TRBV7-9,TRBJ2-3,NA,TGTGCCAGCAGCTTAATATCAGATACGCAGTATTTT,CASSLISDTQYF
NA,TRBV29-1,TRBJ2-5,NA,TGCAGCGTTACATCAGTTAGAGAGACCCAGTACTTC,CSVTSVRETQYF
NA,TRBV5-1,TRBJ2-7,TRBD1,TGCGCCAGCAGCTTATTTCAGGGGGAGTCGGACGAGCAGTACTTC,CASSLFQGESDEQYF
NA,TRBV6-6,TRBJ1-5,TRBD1,TGTGCCAGCAGTTACAGGACAGGGAACAATCAGCCCCAGCATTTT,CASSYRTGNNQPQHF
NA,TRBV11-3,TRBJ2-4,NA,TGTGCCAGCAGCCCCCCTTCTAGCATTCAGTACTTC,CASSPPSSIQYF
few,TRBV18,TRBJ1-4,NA,TGTGCCAGCTCCTACGAGGAAGAAGGACAGTATAGGCGAACTAATGAAAAACTGTTTTTT,CASSYEEEGQYRRTNEKLFF
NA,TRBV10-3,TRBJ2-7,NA,TGTGCCATCAAGGAGACAGGGGAGGGGGAGCAGTACTTC,CAIKETGEGEQYF
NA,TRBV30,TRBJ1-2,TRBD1,TGTGCCTGGAGCGGAACCAGACAGGGCGTCTATGGCTACACCTTC,CAWSGTRQGVYGYTF
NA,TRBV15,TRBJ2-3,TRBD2,TGTGCCACCAGCAGAGACACAGCGGGAGCTCCAGATACGCAGTATTTT,CATSRDTAGAPDTQYF